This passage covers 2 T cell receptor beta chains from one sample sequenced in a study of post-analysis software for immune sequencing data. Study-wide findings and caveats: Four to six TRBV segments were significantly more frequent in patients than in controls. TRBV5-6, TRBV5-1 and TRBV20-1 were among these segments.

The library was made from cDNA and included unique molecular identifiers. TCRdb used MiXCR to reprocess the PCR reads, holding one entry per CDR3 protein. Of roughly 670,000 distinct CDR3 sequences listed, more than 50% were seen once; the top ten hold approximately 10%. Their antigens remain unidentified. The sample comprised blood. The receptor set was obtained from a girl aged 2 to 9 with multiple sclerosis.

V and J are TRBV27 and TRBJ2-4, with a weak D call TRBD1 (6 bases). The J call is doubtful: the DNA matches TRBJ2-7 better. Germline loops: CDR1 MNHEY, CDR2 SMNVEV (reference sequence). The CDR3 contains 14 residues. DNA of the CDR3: TGTGCCAGCAGTATGGGACATAGGCGCTACGAGCAGTACTTC. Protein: CASSMGHRRYEQYF.

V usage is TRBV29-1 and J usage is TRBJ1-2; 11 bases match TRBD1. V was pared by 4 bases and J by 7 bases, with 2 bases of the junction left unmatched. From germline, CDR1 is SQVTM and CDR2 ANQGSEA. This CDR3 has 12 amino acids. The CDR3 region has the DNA TGCAGCGTTGTGGGGACAGGGGGTGGCTACACCTTC. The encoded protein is CSVVGTGGGYTF.